The 20 T cell receptor beta chains in this list originate from one sample, sequenced in a study of T cells in localized non-small cell lung cancer (dated by TCRdb to the early 2020s). Library generation was performed with the immunoSEQ multiplex PCR assay. The source is immuneACCESS, and TCRdb retained only in-frame sequences with V and J called. Part of the clones is not carried over; for the studies checked, unresolved V genes explain less than half of this, and the remainder is unexplained. This sample lists some 27,000 clones; more than 75% were detected once. The top ten clones comprise about an eighth of the sample. Sample: peripheral blood, taken before any cancer treatment. The origin of the receptors is a female donor of 60 years or more with stage III squamous cell lung carcinoma.

The genes are TRBV7-7 and TRBJ2-5; D possibly corresponds to TRBD2 (5 bases). Germline CDR1 and CDR2: SSHAT and FNYEAQ (reference sequence). This CDR3 has 13 amino acids. The V end was cut by 1 base, the J end by 4 bases, with 7 bases between. CDR3 nucleotides: TGTGCCAGCAGCTTAGGCCTAGCAGAGACCCAGTACTTC. This encodes CASSLGLAETQYF. The full variable domain, its missing parts supplied by reference TRBV7-7 and TRBJ2-5, is GAGVSQSPRYKVTKRGQDVTLRCDPISSHATLYWYQQALGQGPEFLTYFNYEAQPDKSGLPSDRFSAERPEGSISTLTIQRTEQRDSAMYRCASSLGLAETQYFGPGTRLLVL.

The chain recombines TRBV11-2 with TRBJ2-2; 8 nucleotides align to TRBD1. The J segment lost 0 bases and the V segment lost 0 bases, leaving 3 bases of the junction unmatched. The CDR3 covers 17 residues. Looked up from germline, CDR1 is SGHAT and CDR2 is FQNNGV. CDR3 loop: CASSLDRDRTNTGELFF. CDR3 sequence (DNA): TGTGCCAGCAGCTTAGATCGGGACAGGACGAACACCGGGGAGCTGTTTTTT.

This clone was observed a handful of times. J is TRBJ2-3 and V is TRBV25-1; TRBD2 agrees at 11 bases. V lost 1 base and J lost 2; bases outside the gene matches: 8. CDR3 length equals 18 residues. In germline, CDR1 is MGHDK, CDR2 SYGVNS. CDR3 sequence: CASSELSASGGNTDTQYF. The CDR3 coding sequence is TGTGCCAGCAGTGAATTAAGCGCTAGCGGGGGGAACACAGATACGCAGTATTTT.

V and J are TRBV9 and TRBJ2-5; TRBD2 aligns across 12 bases. CDR3 length: 15 amino acids. Per the germline V gene, CDR1 is SGDLS and CDR2 is YYNGEE. With V trimmed by 3 bases and J by 1 base, 1 base remained unmatched. This chain's CDR3 is CASSASGGAQETQYF. DNA for the CDR3: TGTGCCAGCAGCGCTAGCGGGGGGGCCCAAGAGACCCAGTACTTC.

This chain joins TRBV9 and TRBJ2-5, with 9 bases aligning to TRBD2. Germline V gene lookup returns CDR1 SGDLS and CDR2 YYNGEE. The CDR3 is made up of 16 amino acids. The J segment lost 4 bases and the V segment lost 3 bases, leaving 10 bases of the junction unmatched. Written as DNA, the CDR3 is TGTGCCAGCAGCGCGGGGGGCGGGAGGGCCAGAGAGACCCAGTACTTC. Amino acid sequence: CASSAGGGRARETQYF. The variable domain in full, with the rest retrieved from reference TRBV9 and TRBJ2-5, is DSGVTQTPKHLITATGQRVTLRCSPRSGDLSVYWYQQSLDQGLQFLIQYYNGEERAKGNILERFSAQQFPDLHSELNLSSLELGDSALYFCASSAGGGRARETQYFGPGTRLLVL.

This clone was seen just once. V is TRBV7-8 and J is TRBJ2-7, with TRBD1 identical over 8 bases. The CDR3 covers 15 residues. V dropped 1 base and J dropped 5; count of bases not matched to a gene: 7. Looked up from germline, CDR1 is SGHVS and CDR2 is FQNEAQ. The CDR3 nucleotides are TGTGCCAGCAGCTTAGGACAGGGGTTGACTAACGAGCAGTACTTC. Translating it yields CASSLGQGLTNEQYF.

The chain combines TRBV19 with TRBJ1-6, with 8 bases aligning to TRBD1. The V gene end was trimmed by 5 bases and the J gene end by 8 bases; junction bases not matched to a gene: 8. The CDR3 totals 15 residues. Germline values: CDR1 LNHDA, CDR2 SQIVND (reference sequence). CDR3 in DNA: TGTGCCAGTAGTCCACAGACAGGGGAAGATTCACCCCTCCACTTT. Its translation: CASSPQTGEDSPLHF.

The rearrangement uses TRBV30 and TRBJ2-1; TRBD2 matches at 10 bases. CDR3 length equals 13 residues. Germline V CDR1 and CDR2: GTSNPN, SVGIG (reference sequence). The trim removed 0 bases at V and 9 bases at J, leaving 2 bases unmatched. The CDR3 coding sequence is TGTGCCTGGAGTGTACTAGCGGGGCTTGAGCAGTTCTTC. Encoded protein: CAWSVLAGLEQFF.

The chain carries TRBV28 and TRBJ2-4, with TRBD1 matching 10 bases. Germline-derived CDR1 and CDR2 are MDHEN and SYDVKM. With 3 bases clipped from V and 0 bases from J, the junction kept 5 bases outside the gene matches. The CDR3 totals 17 residues. The CDR3 is CASSLGDRGLAKNIQYF. The CDR3 bases are TGTGCCAGCAGTTTGGGGGACAGGGGCCTAGCCAAAAACATTCAGTACTTC. Filled out from reference TRBV28 and TRBJ2-4, the complete variable domain reads DVKVTQSSRYLVKRTGEKVFLECVQDMDHENMFWYRQDPGLGLRLIYFSYDVKMKEKGDIPEGYSVSREKKERFSLILESASTNQTSMYLCASSLGDRGLAKNIQYFGAGTRLSVL.

The rearrangement links TRBV6-6 to TRBJ2-7; the D gene is possibly TRBD1 (6 bases). CDR1 MNHNY and CDR2 SVGAGI come from the germline V gene (reference sequence). V was cut by 7 bases and J by 5 bases, with 15 bases left in between. This CDR3 contains 13 residues. CDR3 amino acids: CASKRGSEDEQYF. The DNA for the CDR3 is TGTGCCAGCAAAAGGGGGTCCGAGGACGAGCAGTACTTC.

This chain connects TRBV6-5 to TRBJ2-3; 9 bases map to TRBD1. Trimming at V came to 5 bases and at J to 5 bases, leaving 8 bases not matched to a gene. Germline values: CDR1 MNHEY, CDR2 SVGAGI. The CDR3 has 15 residues. CDR3 region: CASSRQGVIGDTQYF. For the CDR3, the DNA is TGTGCCAGCAGTCGACAGGGGGTCATAGGAGATACGCAGTATTTT.

This clone appeared once. The V and J genes are TRBV5-1 and TRBJ2-1; TRBD2 aligns across 12 bases. The CDR3 loop spans 14 amino acids. Germline CDR1 and CDR2: SGHRS and YFSETQ. J gave up 8 bases and V 2 bases, and 2 bases lay outside the gene matches. For the CDR3, the DNA is TGCGCCAGCAGCTTACTAGCGGGGGGCCATGAGCAGTTCTTC. The encoded protein is CASSLLAGGHEQFF.

The chain employs TRBV2 and TRBJ2-5, with D perhaps given as TRBD1 or TRBD2 (6 bases each). In germline, CDR1 is SNHLY, CDR2 FYNNEI. V lost 6 bases and J lost 2, with 16 bases in between. The length of the CDR3 is 15 residues. In DNA, the CDR3 is TGTGCCAGCAGCCTCCAAGGGGGGCGGCAAGAGACCCAGTACTTC. Translated, it gives CASSLQGGRQETQYF.

V is TRBV15 and J is TRBJ2-3; tentatively, D is TRBD2 (6 bases). V was pared by 1 base and J by 1 base, with 12 bases between. Germline CDR1 reads LNHNV; CDR2 reads YYDKDF (reference sequence). This CDR3 spans 16 amino acids. CDR3 sequence (DNA): TGTGCCACCAGCAGAGGACGGGAGTCCGGCACAGATACGCAGTATTTT. Protein: CATSRGRESGTDTQYF.

The chain links TRBV4-1 to TRBJ2-7, with unresolved D. Trimming took 0 bases from V and 12 from J, leaving 12 bases between them. This CDR3 region has 12 residues. The germline gives CDR1 MGHRA, CDR2 YSYEKL. The CDR3 coding sequence is TGCGCCAGCAGCCAAGATTCCGATCATCGGTACTTC. Amino acids: CASSQDSDHRYF.

This chain joins TRBV5-1 and TRBJ2-6; D ambiguous. Germline V gene data show CDR1 as SGHRS and CDR2 as YFSETQ. The CDR3 sequence is 14 residues long. V was cut by 0 bases and J by 4 bases, with 5 bases left in between. The CDR3 nucleotides are TGCGCCAGCAGCTTGGGTACAGGGGCCAACGTCCTGACTTTC. It encodes CASSLGTGANVLTF.

The CDR3 DNA sequence: TGTGCCAGCAGCTTACGGAACCAGAGACAAATCGAGCCTTTCAATGAGCAGTTCTTC. Encoded protein: CASSLRNQRQIEPFNEQFF. The J gene is TRBJ2-1, the V gene TRBV11-2; D gene uncertain. The germline V and J ends were trimmed by 2 bases and 6 bases, with 26 bases remaining between them. Germline CDR1 is SGHAT and CDR2 is FQNNGV. CDR3 size: 19 residues.

This clone was seen just once. The rearrangement joins TRBV7-9 to TRBJ1-2; D might be TRBD1 (6 bases). Germline loops: CDR1 SEHNR, CDR2 FQNEAQ (reference sequence). Trimming cost V 5 bases and J 4 bases, with 20 bases left between them. The CDR3 has 16 amino acids. This CDR3 reads CASSLSGQYDRYGYTF. In nucleotides, the CDR3 is TGTGCCAGCAGCCTAAGTGGACAGTATGATCGCTATGGCTACACCTTC.

The V gene is TRBV2, the J gene TRBJ2-1; D not resolved. The CDR3 spans 15 residues. Trimming took off 2 bases at V and 4 bases at J, with 12 bases between the two ends. CDR1 SNHLY and CDR2 FYNNEI come from the germline V gene. The DNA for the CDR3 is TGTGCCAGCAGTGAATGGGCAGGCAGTTACAATGAGCAGTTCTTC. As protein: CASSEWAGSYNEQFF.

The chain couples TRBV6-5 to TRBJ2-3, with D perhaps TRBD1 or TRBD2 (5 bases each). The CDR3 spans 15 residues. From germline, CDR1 is MNHEY and CDR2 SVGAGI. V was cut by 6 bases and J by 1 base, with 14 bases left in between. The CDR3 reads CASRGPTRGTDTQYF. The CDR3 DNA reads as TGTGCCAGCAGGGGACCAACGCGGGGCACAGATACGCAGTATTTT.